Here is one T cell receptor (beta chain) with its context. Its antigen is still unknown. Regarding time point: blood from clinic visit 5 months post-surgery; TSC patient then seizure free. The sequenced cases were selected for having the highest brain T cell transcript signatures. Before surgery, patients took at least one anti-epileptic drug. This entry belongs to a study of brain T cells in children with intractable seizures. The CDR3 totals 16 residues. Germline CDR1 and CDR2: LNHDA and SQIVND (reference sequence). V was pared by 7 bases and J by 0 bases, with 17 bases between. Study-level points and caveats: HCMV serostatus was not known, and viral specificity came from CDR3 similarity only. Pre- and post-surgery blood differed in depth, so pre-surgery absences may be undersampling.

Generated by immunoSEQ multiplex PCR, the TCRdb table keeps only in-frame clones and is missing some. The table records hundreds of thousands of clones, about 94% of them present only once. This chain uses TRBV19 with TRBJ2-3; D possibly corresponds to TRBD2 (5 bases). The sample here was peripheral blood, taken about 5 months after surgery. The clonotype comes from a boy in the first two years of life with tuberous sclerosis and intractable seizures. This chain's CDR3 is CASTLSPSSSTDTQYF. CDR3 bases: TGTGCCAGTACCCTGAGTCCTAGCTCAAGCACAGATACGCAGTATTTT.